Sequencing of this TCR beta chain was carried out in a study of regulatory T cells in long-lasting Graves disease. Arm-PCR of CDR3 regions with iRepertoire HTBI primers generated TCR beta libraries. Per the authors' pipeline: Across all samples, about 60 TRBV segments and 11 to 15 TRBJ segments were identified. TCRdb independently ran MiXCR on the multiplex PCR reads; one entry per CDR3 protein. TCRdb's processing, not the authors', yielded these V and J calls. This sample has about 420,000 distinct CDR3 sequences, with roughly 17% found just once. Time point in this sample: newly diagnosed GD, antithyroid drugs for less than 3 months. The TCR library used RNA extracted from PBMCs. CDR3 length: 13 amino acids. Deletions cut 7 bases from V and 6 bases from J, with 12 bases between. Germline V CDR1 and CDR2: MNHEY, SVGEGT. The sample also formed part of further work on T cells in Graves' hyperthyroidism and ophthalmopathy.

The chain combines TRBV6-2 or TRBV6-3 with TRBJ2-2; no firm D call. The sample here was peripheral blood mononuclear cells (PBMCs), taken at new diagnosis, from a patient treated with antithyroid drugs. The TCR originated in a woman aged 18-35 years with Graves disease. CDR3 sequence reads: CASNKLRSGELFF. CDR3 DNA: TGTGCCAGCAACAAACTCAGGTCCGGGGAGCTGTTTTTT.